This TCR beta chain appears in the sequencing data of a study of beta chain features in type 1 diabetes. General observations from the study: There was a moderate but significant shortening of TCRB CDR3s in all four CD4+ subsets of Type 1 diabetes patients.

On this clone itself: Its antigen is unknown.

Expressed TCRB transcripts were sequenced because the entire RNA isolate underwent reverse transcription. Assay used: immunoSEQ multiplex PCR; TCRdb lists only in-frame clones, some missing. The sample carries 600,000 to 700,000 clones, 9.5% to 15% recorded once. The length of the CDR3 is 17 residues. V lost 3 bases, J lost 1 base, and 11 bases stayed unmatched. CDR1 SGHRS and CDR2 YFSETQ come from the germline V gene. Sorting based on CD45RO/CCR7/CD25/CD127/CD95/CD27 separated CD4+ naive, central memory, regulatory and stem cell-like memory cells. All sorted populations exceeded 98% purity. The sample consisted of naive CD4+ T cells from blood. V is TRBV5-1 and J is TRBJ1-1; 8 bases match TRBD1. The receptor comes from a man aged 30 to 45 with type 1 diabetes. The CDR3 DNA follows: TGCGCCAGCAGCTCGTTGGAGGTCGGGACAGGGAACACTGAAGCTTTCTTT. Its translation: CASSSLEVGTGNTEAFF.